This T cell receptor (beta chain) was observed in a study of cytomegalovirus exposure and HLA in healthy donors. Study context: A prior analysis found about 120 million unique TCR beta sequences from 150 million to 200 million T cells. Study-level points and caveats: A later analysis, which compared TCR beta chains of equal frequency, found the HLA-associated ones more clonally expanded. A later analysis associated some 16,000 TCR beta sequences with HLA alleles at a 0.05 false discovery rate.

The PCR made use of 60 Vbeta and 13 Jbeta primers. Libraries were prepared by immunoSEQ multiplex PCR; TCRdb keeps only in-frame clonotypes and omits some of them. The data hold 150,000 to 200,000 clones, with about three quarters observed a single time. From germline, CDR1 is SGHRS and CDR2 YFSETQ. This CDR3 region has 16 residues. With 4 bases clipped from V and 0 bases from J, the junction kept 8 bases outside the gene matches. Notes on this clone: Its specificity is unknown.

This receptor was taken from a man younger than 35 in good health and CMV-seropositive. The material sequenced was PBMCs. The gene calls are TRBV5-1 and TRBJ1-1, with 8 bases aligning to TRBD1. CDR3 in DNA: TGCGCCAGCAGCCTGCGACAGGGGAGGGTGAACACTGAAGCTTTCTTT. Translated: CASSLRQGRVNTEAFF.